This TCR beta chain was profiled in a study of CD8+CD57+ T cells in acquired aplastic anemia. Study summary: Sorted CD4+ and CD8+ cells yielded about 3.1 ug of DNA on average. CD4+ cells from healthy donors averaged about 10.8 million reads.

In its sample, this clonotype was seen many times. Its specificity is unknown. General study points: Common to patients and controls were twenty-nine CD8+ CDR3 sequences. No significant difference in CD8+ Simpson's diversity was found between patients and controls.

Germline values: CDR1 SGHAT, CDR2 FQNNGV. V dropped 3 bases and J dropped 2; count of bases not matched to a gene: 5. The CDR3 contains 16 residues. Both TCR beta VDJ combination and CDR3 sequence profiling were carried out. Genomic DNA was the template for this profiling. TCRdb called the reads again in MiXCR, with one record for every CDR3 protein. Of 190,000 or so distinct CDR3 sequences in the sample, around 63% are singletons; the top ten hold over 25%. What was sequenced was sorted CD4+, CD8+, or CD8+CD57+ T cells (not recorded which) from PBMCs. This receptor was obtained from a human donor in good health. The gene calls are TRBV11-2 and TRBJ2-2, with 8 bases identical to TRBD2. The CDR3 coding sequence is TGTGCCAGCAGCTTCGGGAGGGCTTCCAACACCGGGGAGCTGTTTTTT. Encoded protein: CASSFGRASNTGELFF.